The clone carrying this T cell receptor (beta chain) has a handful of counts. Its specificity is not known. The data belong to a study of T cells in Graves' hyperthyroidism and ophthalmopathy. As for the study in general: Blood from the periphery was taken at initial diagnosis, before any treatment. Study-level results: Stable hyperthyroidism was told apart from ophthalmopathy by a model built on 13 V-J features.

Germline V gene data show CDR1 as MNHNS and CDR2 as SASEGT. The ends lost 4 bases at V and 4 bases at J; junction bases unmatched: 5. The CDR3 length is 14 residues. The authors obtained PBMCs from 7.5 to 10 ml of fresh peripheral blood. Amplified TCR beta CDR3 regions derived from RNA transcripts. Using the HTBI primer set, a first-round RT-PCR was run on the TCR CDR3. Each CDR3 protein gets one entry after TCRdb re-called the multiplex PCR reads with MiXCR. The table lists about 640,000 distinct CDR3 sequences, around 21% of them singletons. The sample was blood. This chain joins TRBV6-1 and TRBJ2-3; 7 bases are shared with TRBD1. The TCR was taken from a man aged 30-40 years with Graves' ophthalmopathy. The CDR3 DNA is TGTGCCAGCAGTGTAGGGGGCCTCGCAGATACGCAGTATTTT. Amino acid sequence: CASSVGGLADTQYF.